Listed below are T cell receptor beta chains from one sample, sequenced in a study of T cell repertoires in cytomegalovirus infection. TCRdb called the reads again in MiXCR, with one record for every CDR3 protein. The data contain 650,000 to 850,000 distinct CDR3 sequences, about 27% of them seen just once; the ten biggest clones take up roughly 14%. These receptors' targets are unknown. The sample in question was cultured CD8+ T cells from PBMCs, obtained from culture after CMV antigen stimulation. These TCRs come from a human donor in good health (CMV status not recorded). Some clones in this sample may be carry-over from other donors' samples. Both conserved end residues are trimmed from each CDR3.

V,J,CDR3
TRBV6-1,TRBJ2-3,ASSEGEGYTQY
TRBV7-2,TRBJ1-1,ASSSVPGAQRGAF
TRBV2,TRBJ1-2,ASSLRDRREGYT
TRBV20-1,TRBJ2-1,SARSSGSYNEQF
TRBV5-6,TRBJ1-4,ASSLGSQFNEKLF
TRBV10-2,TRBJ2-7,ASSETNTGGLSYEQY
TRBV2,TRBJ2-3,ASSGLSTDTQY
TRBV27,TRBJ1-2,ASRKTGLPYYGYT
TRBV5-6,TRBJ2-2,ASSYARGGSNTGELF
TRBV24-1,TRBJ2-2,ATSDLGQNTGELF
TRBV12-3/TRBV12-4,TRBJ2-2,ASIMGGRDTGELF
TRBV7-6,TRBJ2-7,ASSSPGLAVKYEQY
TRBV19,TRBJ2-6,ASSIGTAYTSGANVLT
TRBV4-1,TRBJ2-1,ASSQSRLNEQF
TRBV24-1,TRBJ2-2,ATSDNRYRGNTGELF
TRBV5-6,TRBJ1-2,ASEGGALPYGYT
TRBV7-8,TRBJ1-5,ASSLGPWGKPQH
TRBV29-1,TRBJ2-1,SVERGRDEQF
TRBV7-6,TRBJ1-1,ASSSPQRTF
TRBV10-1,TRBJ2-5,ASSELAGSQQETQY
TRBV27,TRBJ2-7,ASSYGTAAGEQY
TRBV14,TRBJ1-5,ASSEEGGNQPQH
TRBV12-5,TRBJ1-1,ASGWVVVGLGDTEAF
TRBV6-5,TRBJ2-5,ASSYVGGVETQY
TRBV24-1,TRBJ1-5,ATSDLGQFSNQPQH
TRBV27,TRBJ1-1,ASRQGWTEAF